This T cell receptor (beta chain) was identified in a study of T cell changes during pregnancy in multiple sclerosis. The data were produced by immunoSEQ multiplex PCR, yet TCRdb's version contains in-frame clones alone and is incomplete. Of 55,000 or so clones in the sample, roughly 90% were seen once. V gave up 6 bases and J gave up 5 bases; unmatched junction bases: 9. Germline CDR1 MNHNY, CDR2 SVGAGI (reference sequence). This CDR3 spans 15 amino acids. The source is a female donor in good health, enrolled as a control in a pregnancy study. Sequenced here: CD4+ T cells from peripheral blood mononuclear cells, sampled after pregnancy. This chain links TRBV6-6 with TRBJ2-1; TRBD1 matches 8 bases. CDR3: CASSRTGPRDNEQFF. CDR3 nucleotides: TGTGCCAGCAGCCGGACAGGGCCCAGGGACAATGAGCAGTTCTTC.